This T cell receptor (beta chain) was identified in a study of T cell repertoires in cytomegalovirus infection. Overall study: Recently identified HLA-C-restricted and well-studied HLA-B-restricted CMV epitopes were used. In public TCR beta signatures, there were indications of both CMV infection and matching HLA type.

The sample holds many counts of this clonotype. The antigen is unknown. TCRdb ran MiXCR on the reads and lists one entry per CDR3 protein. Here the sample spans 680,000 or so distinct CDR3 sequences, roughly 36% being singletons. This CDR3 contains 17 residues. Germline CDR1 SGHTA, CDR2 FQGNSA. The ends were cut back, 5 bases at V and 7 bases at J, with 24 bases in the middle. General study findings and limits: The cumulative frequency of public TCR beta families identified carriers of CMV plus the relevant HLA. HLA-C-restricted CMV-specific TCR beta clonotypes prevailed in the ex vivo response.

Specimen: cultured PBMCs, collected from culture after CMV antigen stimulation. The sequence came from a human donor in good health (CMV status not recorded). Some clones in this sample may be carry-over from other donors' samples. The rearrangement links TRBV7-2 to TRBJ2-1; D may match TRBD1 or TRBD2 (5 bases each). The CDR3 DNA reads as TGTGCCAGCAGCGCCATACGCTTACGGGACCGAGGGAATGAGCAGTTCTTC. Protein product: CASSAIRLRDRGNEQFF.